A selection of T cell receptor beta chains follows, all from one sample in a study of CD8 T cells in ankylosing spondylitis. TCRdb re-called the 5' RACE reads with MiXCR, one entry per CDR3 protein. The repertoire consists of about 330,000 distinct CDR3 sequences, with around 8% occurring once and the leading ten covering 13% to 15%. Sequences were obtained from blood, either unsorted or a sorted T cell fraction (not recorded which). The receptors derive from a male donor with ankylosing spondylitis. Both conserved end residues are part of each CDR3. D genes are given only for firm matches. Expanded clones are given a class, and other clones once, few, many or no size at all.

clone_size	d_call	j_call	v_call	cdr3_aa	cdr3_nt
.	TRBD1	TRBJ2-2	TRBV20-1	CSARRTGVTGELFF	TGCAGTGCTAGAAGGACAGGGGTCACCGGGGAGCTGTTTTTT
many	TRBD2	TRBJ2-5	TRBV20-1	CSARTSGIRETQYF	TGCAGTGCCAGGACTAGCGGGATCAGAGAGACCCAGTACTTC
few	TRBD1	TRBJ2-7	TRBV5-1	CASSNRATGGISEQYF	TGCGCCAGCAGCAACCGGGCGACAGGGGGAATCTCCGAGCAGTACTTC
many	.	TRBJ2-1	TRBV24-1	CATSEQDYQYSNEQFF	TGTGCCACCAGTGAACAGGACTACCAGTATTCCAATGAGCAGTTCTTC
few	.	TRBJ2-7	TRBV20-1	CSARDRGAGSPYEQYF	TGCAGTGCTAGAGATAGGGGTGCGGGATCCCCCTACGAGCAGTACTTC
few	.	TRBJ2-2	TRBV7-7	CASSPRSGPNTGELFF	TGTGCTAGCAGCCCGCGGTCAGGGCCGAACACCGGGGAGCTGTTTTTT
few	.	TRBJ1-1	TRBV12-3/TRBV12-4	CASSFGAPNTEAFF	TGTGCCAGCAGTTTTGGAGCACCTAACACTGAAGCTTTCTTT
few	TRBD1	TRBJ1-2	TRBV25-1	CASSLTGDSYGYTF	TGTGCCAGCAGCCTGACAGGGGACAGCTATGGCTACACCTTC
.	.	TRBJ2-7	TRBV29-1	CSVEEGGTYEQYF	TGCAGCGTTGAAGAGGGCGGGACCTACGAGCAGTACTTC
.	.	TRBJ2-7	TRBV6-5	CASSSAEDPSEQYF	TGTGCCAGCAGTTCGGCCGAGGACCCGAGCGAGCAGTACTTC
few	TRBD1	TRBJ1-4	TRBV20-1	CSASPGTGDEKLFF	TGCAGTGCTAGTCCCGGGACAGGGGATGAAAAACTGTTTTTT
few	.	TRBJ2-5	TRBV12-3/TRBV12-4	CASSMRETQYF	TGTGCAAGCAGCATGAGGGAGACCCAGTACTTC
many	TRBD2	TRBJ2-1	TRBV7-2	CASSGQSPAGLFF	TGTGCCAGCAGCGGGCAGTCCCCAGCGGGACTGTTCTTC
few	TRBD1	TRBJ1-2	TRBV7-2	CASRLTGGNYGYTF	TGTGCCAGCAGACTGACAGGGGGTAACTATGGCTACACCTTC
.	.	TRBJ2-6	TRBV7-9	CASNPWGGANVLTF	TGTGCCAGCAACCCGTGGGGGGGGGCCAACGTCCTGACTTTC
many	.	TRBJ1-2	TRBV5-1	CASSLDRFADYGYTF	TGCGCCAGCAGCTTGGACAGGTTCGCTGACTATGGCTACACCTTC
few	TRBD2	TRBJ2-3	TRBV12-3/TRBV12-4	CASTFGRESTDTQYF	TGTGCCAGCACCTTCGGGCGGGAGTCGACAGATACGCAGTATTTT
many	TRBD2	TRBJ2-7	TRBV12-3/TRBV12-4	CASSRAGGYEQYF	TGTGCCAGCAGCCGAGCGGGAGGCTACGAGCAGTACTTC
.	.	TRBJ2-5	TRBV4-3	CASSQDRGRGAETQYF	TGCGCCAGCAGCCAAGATCGAGGAAGGGGCGCGGAGACCCAGTACTTC
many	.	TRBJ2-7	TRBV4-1	CASSLEDTGLSEQYF	TGCGCCAGCAGCCTAGAGGACACCGGGCTAAGCGAGCAGTACTTC
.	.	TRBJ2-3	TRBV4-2	CASSQGGGRDLTDTQYF	TGTGCCAGCAGCCAAGGCGGAGGGCGGGACCTCACAGATACGCAGTATTTT
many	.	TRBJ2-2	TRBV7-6	CASSLALKGGAGELFF	TGTGCCAGCAGCTTAGCGTTGAAAGGGGGGGCCGGGGAGCTGTTTTTT
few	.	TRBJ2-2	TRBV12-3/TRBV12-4	CASSLALAANTGELFF	TGTGCCAGCAGTTTAGCACTAGCCGCGAACACCGGGGAGCTGTTTTTT
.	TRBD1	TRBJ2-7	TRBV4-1	CASSQVGSRDRGYEQYF	TGCGCCAGCAGCCAAGTAGGCTCCCGGGACAGGGGCTACGAGCAGTACTTC
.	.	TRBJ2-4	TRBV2	CASSSPGAKNIQYF	TGTGCCAGCAGTTCTCCAGGAGCCAAAAACATTCAGTACTTC
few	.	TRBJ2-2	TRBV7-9	CASSLAGGVGHTGELFF	TGTGCCAGCAGCTTAGCAGGGGGAGTTGGGCACACCGGGGAGCTGTTTTTT
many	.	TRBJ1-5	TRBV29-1	CSVREKGTGAQPQHF	TGCAGCGTCCGAGAGAAAGGGACCGGGGCACAGCCCCAGCATTTT
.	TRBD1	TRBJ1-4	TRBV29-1	CSVSGTGGEKLFF	TGCAGCGTTTCCGGGACAGGTGGAGAAAAACTGTTTTTT